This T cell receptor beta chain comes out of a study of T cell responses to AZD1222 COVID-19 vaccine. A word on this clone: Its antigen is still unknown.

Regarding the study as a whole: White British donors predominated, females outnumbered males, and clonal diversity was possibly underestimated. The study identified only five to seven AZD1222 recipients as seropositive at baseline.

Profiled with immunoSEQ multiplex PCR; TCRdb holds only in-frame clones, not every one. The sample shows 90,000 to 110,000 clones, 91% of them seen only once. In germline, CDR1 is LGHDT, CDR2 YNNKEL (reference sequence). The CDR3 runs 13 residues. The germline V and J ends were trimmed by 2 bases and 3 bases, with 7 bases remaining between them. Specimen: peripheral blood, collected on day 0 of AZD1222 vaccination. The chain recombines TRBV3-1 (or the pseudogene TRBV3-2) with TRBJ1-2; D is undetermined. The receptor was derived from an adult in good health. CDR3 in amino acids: CASSQLIDYGYTF. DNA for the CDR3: TGTGCCAGCAGCCAACTGATCGACTATGGCTACACCTTC.